These T cell receptor beta chains were read from a single sample in a study of shared clonotypes between healthy human individuals. Assay used: immunoSEQ multiplex PCR; TCRdb lists only in-frame clones, some missing. The table lists some 1,400,000 clones, 96% of them singletons. The specimen was naive CD4+ T cells sorted from blood. The receptors were gathered from a man between 25 and 39 years old in good health. CDR3s include the opening cysteine and the closing phenylalanine or tryptophan. D genes are given only for firm matches. Expanded clones are given a class, and other clones once, few, many or no size at all.

v_gene,d_gene,j_gene,abundance,CDR3aa
TRBV11-1,.,TRBJ1-3,.,CASSPEGSGAVSGNTIYF
TRBV29-1,TRBD2,TRBJ2-1,.,CSVHREGLNEQFF
TRBV27,TRBD2,TRBJ2-7,.,CASSFGTSGVFYEQYF
TRBV4-1,TRBD1,TRBJ2-5,.,CASSQSPGQGQETQYF
TRBV27,.,TRBJ1-5,.,CASSLSWGAGQPQHF
TRBV9,.,TRBJ2-7,.,CASSVNSLVSSYEQYF
TRBV19,.,TRBJ1-1,few,CASYRDGVNTEAFF
TRBV10-3,TRBD2,TRBJ2-1,.,CAISGSGTSGEQFF
TRBV7-9,.,TRBJ2-7,.,CASSLAGTPYEQYF
TRBV2,.,TRBJ2-1,.,CASSESGGDYNEQFF
TRBV28,.,TRBJ2-1,.,CASSSPREQFF
TRBV28,.,TRBJ1-5,.,CASSRRGDQPQHF
TRBV7-8,TRBD1,TRBJ2-7,.,CASSLAIRTGGTYEQYF
TRBV6-1,.,TRBJ1-5,.,CATQHPNQPQHF
TRBV6-6,.,TRBJ1-4,.,CASSYGALTNEKLFF
TRBV19,TRBD1,TRBJ1-2,.,CASTLRVGQGAYGYTF
TRBV7-9,.,TRBJ2-2,.,CASSPPGQGGPGELFF
TRBV19,TRBD1,TRBJ2-1,.,CASSIARQGYNEQFF